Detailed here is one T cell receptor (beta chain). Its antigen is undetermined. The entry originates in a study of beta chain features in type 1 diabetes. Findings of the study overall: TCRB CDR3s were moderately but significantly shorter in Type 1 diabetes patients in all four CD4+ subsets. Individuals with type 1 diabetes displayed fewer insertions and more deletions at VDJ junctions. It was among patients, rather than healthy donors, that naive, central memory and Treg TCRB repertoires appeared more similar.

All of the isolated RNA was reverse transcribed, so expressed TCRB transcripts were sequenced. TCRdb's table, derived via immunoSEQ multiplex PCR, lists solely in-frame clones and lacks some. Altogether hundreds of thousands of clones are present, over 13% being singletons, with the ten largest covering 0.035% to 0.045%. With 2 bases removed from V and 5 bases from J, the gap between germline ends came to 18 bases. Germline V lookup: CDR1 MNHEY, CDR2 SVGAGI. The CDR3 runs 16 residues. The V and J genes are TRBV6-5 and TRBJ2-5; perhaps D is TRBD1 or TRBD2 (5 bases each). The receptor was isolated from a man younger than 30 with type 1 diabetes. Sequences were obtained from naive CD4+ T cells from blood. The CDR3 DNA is TGTGCCAGCAGTTACGGTCCCCCGGGGCTAGGGGAGACCCAGTACTTC. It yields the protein CASSYGPPGLGETQYF.